This T cell receptor beta chain was retrieved from a study of CD8+ T cells in alopecia areata. Treatment given: oral pan-JAK inhibitor, 5-10 mg twice daily. Following RNA extraction, reverse transcription yielded cDNA that acted as the sequencing template. Repertoires were generated with immunoSEQ multiplex PCR, while TCRdb's copy carries only in-frame clones and drops some. The table includes approximately 210,000 clones, 50% to 60% detected once. The CDR3 has 17 amino acids. The V and J ends lost 0 bases and 5 bases respectively, with 20 bases between them. Germline V gives CDR1 SGHRS, CDR2 YFSETQ. V gene TRBV5-1 combines with J gene TRBJ2-5, with unresolved D. This clonotype was obtained from a human donor with alopecia areata. The sample here was CD4+ T cells sorted from blood, taken at week 4, from a patient treated with tofacitinib. The CDR3 coding sequence is TGCGCCAGCAGCTTGGACCCGGGCCGCTGGAAAAAGGAGACCCAGTACTTC. Translated, it gives CASSLDPGRWKKETQYF.